One and the same sample provided the 19 T cell receptor beta chains below, sequenced in a study of T cells in Graves' hyperthyroidism and ophthalmopathy. The CDR3 regions of TCR beta were amplified from RNA transcripts. In the first-round RT-PCR of the TCR CDR3, the HTBI primer set was used. TCRdb reanalysed the multiplex PCR reads using MiXCR and keeps one entry per CDR3 protein. Of around 300,000 distinct CDR3 sequences in the sample, roughly 13% were seen once. The sequencing sample was made of blood. The receptors originated from a woman between 40 and 55 years old with Graves' ophthalmopathy.

The genes are TRBV12-3 or TRBV12-4 and TRBJ2-3, with 7 bases matching TRBD2. Trimming took 6 bases from V and 6 from J; bases not matched to a gene: 6. The CDR3 is made up of 13 amino acids. CDR3 amino acids: CASRRWGGDTQYF. The CDR3 bases are TGTGCCAGCAGGAGATGGGGGGGGGATACGCAGTATTTT.

The sample holds many counts of this clonotype. The rearrangement joins TRBV11-2 to TRBJ2-5; D unclear. The CDR3 is 16 residues long. Germline-derived CDR1 and CDR2 are SGHAT and FQNNGV. Trimming removed 3 bases at V and 3 bases at J, with 17 bases between. CDR3 DNA sequence: TGTGCCAGCAGCTTGCCCCCTAGGTTCAAAGAAGAGACCCAGTACTTC. Protein product: CASSLPPRFKEETQYF. Drawing the rest from reference TRBV11-2 and TRBJ2-5, the complete variable domain is EAGVAQSPRYKIIEKRQSVAFWCNPISGHATLYWYQQILGQGPKLLIQFQNNGVVDDSQLPKDRFSAERLKGVDSTLKIQPAKLEDSAVYLCASSLPPRFKEETQYFGPGTRLLVL.

This clonotype has a count of ten or more. The chain couples TRBV2 to TRBJ2-5; 7 bases agree with TRBD2. The CDR3 has 17 amino acids. Germline CDR1 SNHLY, CDR2 FYNNEI. V gave up 5 bases and J gave up 2 bases; unmatched junction bases: 14. CDR3 nucleotides: TGTGCCAGCAGTCGGTCTAGCGGACCTGGGTCTCAAGAGACCCAGTACTTC. Amino acid sequence: CASSRSSGPGSQETQYF.

This chain joins TRBV19 and TRBJ1-5; D not resolved. This CDR3 has 15 amino acids. Germline V CDR1 and CDR2: LNHDA, SQIVND (reference sequence). Trimming took off 9 bases at V and 7 bases at J, with 22 bases between the two ends. CDR3 sequence reads: CASSAVDLALQPQHF. The CDR3 DNA is TGTGCCAGCAGCGCCGTTGATTTAGCACTACAGCCCCAGCATTTT.

The chain recombines TRBV5-6 with TRBJ1-2, with D tentatively TRBD1 (5 bases). The V end lost 4 bases, the J end lost 1 base, and 14 bases lay between the germline ends. Germline V gives CDR1 SGHDT, CDR2 YYEEEE. This CDR3 is 15 amino acids long. The CDR3 here is CASSTLGRLNYGYTF. The CDR3 DNA sequence: TGTGCCAGCAGCACCCTGGGACGGCTTAACTATGGCTACACCTTC.

The chain combines TRBV5-1 with TRBJ2-7; D uncertain. V was pared by 5 bases and J by 0 bases, with 12 bases between. The germline V gene encodes CDR1 SGHRS and CDR2 YFSETQ. This CDR3 has 14 residues. Here the CDR3 DNA reads TGCGCCAGCAGGCCGGCCCAGAACTCCTACGAGCAGTACTTC. This translates into CASRPAQNSYEQYF.

This sequence joins TRBV4-1 and TRBJ2-5; TRBD1 might be the D (6 bases). The germline CDR1 and CDR2 sequences are MGHRA and YSYEKL. The CDR3 loop spans 15 amino acids. Between the trimmed V and J ends, which lost 1 base and 2 bases, there was a span of 11 bases. The CDR3 protein is CASSQVRGSQETQYF. The CDR3 region has the DNA TGCGCCAGCAGCCAAGTGAGGGGGTCTCAAGAGACCCAGTACTTC.

This chain links TRBV5-1 with TRBJ1-3, with D possibly being TRBD1 (6 bases). Germline V lookup: CDR1 SGHRS, CDR2 YFSETQ. Between the trimmed V and J ends, which lost 4 bases and 3 bases, there was a span of 17 bases. This CDR3 has 16 residues. The DNA for the CDR3 is TGCGCCAGCAGCGGGAACAGGGTTGCGAATGGAAACACCATATATTTT. Translation: CASSGNRVANGNTIYF. The variable domain in full, with the rest retrieved from reference TRBV5-1 and TRBJ1-3, is KAGVTQTPRYLIKTRGQQVTLSCSPISGHRSVSWYQQTPGQGLQFLFEYFSETQRNKGNFPGRFSGRQFSNSRSEMNVSTLELGDSALYLCASSGNRVANGNTIYFGEGSWLTVV.

This clonotype showed up many times. The V gene is TRBV7-6, the J gene TRBJ1-1, with D unresolved. CDR3 size: 13 residues. Looked up from germline, CDR1 is SGHVS and CDR2 is FNYEAQ. V was pared by 3 bases and J by 4 bases, with 9 bases between. The CDR3 loop is CASSFAGTTEAFF. In DNA, the CDR3 is TGTGCCAGCAGCTTCGCTGGTACCACTGAAGCTTTCTTT. The variable domain in full, with the rest retrieved from reference TRBV7-6 and TRBJ1-1, is GAGVSQSPRYKVTKRGQDVALRCDPISGHVSLYWYRQALGQGPEFLTYFNYEAQQDKSGLPNDRFSAERPEGSISTLTIQRTEQRDSAMYRCASSFAGTTEAFFGQGTRLTVV.

This clonotype has at least ten counts. The chain joins TRBV7-8 to TRBJ1-5; weak D call: TRBD1 (5 bases). Trimming took off 2 bases at V and 0 bases at J, with 23 bases between the two ends. In germline, CDR1 is SGHVS, CDR2 FQNEAQ. The CDR3 runs to 20 residues. CDR3 coding DNA: TGTGCCAGCAGCTTATGGGTATGGGGGATGGAGCTAGCTAGCAATCAGCCCCAGCATTTT. Its protein is CASSLWVWGMELASNQPQHF.

This clonotype was observed many times. The rearrangement uses TRBV24-1 and TRBJ2-3; D gene unclear. The CDR3 has 13 residues. V was trimmed by 3 bases and J by 0 bases, leaving 3 bases between them. Germline V gene data show CDR1 as KGHDR and CDR2 as SFDVKD. CDR3 coding DNA: TGTGCCACCAGTGATGGCAGCACAGATACGCAGTATTTT. Its translation is CATSDGSTDTQYF.

This clonotype was counted only a few times. This chain connects TRBV11-2 to TRBJ2-2; D is undetermined. V was pared by 0 bases and J by 4 bases, with 9 bases between. CDR1 is SGHAT, CDR2 FQNNGV, per germline. The CDR3 is 15 amino acids. DNA of the CDR3: TGTGCCAGCAGCTTAGATTTGGCAGCCACCGGGGAGCTGTTTTTT. It yields the protein CASSLDLAATGELFF. Combining the CDR3 with reference TRBV11-2 and TRBJ2-2 gives the whole variable domain EAGVAQSPRYKIIEKRQSVAFWCNPISGHATLYWYQQILGQGPKLLIQFQNNGVVDDSQLPKDRFSAERLKGVDSTLKIQPAKLEDSAVYLCASSLDLAATGELFFGEGSRLTVL.

This clonotype was observed at least ten times. The rearrangement uses TRBV12-3 or TRBV12-4 and TRBJ2-7; TRBD1 matches at 8 bases. V was pared by 8 bases and J by 5 bases, with 11 bases of the junction left unmatched. The CDR3 is 14 residues long. CDR3 loop: CASGDQTGVDEQYF. Written as DNA, the CDR3 is TGTGCCAGCGGGGACCAGACAGGGGTCGACGAGCAGTACTTC.

This clonotype was counted at least ten times. This rearrangement joins TRBV11-3 to TRBJ2-1; D unresolved. The CDR3 is 12 residues long. Per germline, CDR1 SGHNT and CDR2 YENEEA. Trimming took 1 base from V and 10 from J, leaving 8 bases between them. Here the CDR3 reads CASSLGTNEQFF. DNA for the CDR3: TGTGCCAGCAGCTTAGGTACAAACGAGCAGTTCTTC.

This clonotype was found many times. The chain joins TRBV10-3 to TRBJ1-4; D call uncertain. Trimming took 0 bases from V and 0 from J, leaving 5 bases between them. The CDR3 has 15 residues. CDR1 ENHRY and CDR2 SYGVKD come from the germline V gene. CDR3 nucleotides: TGTGCCATCAGTGAGTCGACTACAACTAATGAAAAACTGTTTTTT. Translation: CAISESTTTNEKLFF.

Many counts were recorded for this clonotype. The rearrangement links TRBV28 to TRBJ2-1; 8 positions agree with TRBD2. The CDR3 is 17 residues long. After removal of 4 bases from V and 6 bases from J, the junction contained 14 bases not matched to a gene. Germline lookup yields CDR1 MDHEN and CDR2 SYDVKM. In DNA, the CDR3 is TGTGCCAGCAGTTCCCCGGGAGGTAGCGGGGTAAGCAATGAGCAGTTCTTC. This codes for CASSSPGGSGVSNEQFF.

The table lists this clonotype with many counts. The chain carries TRBV5-1 and TRBJ2-1, with D unresolved. This CDR3 has 16 residues. Trimming took off 2 bases at V and 6 bases at J, with 18 bases between the two ends. The germline CDR1 and CDR2 sequences are SGHRS and YFSETQ. The chain's CDR3 is CASSFAGPSAPNEQFF. CDR3 bases: TGCGCCAGCAGCTTCGCCGGGCCTTCAGCCCCCAATGAGCAGTTCTTC.

Ten or more counts support this clonotype. This chain joins TRBV2 and TRBJ2-1; D unresolved. Trimming removed 3 bases from V and 4 bases from J, with 13 bases in between. The CDR3 runs 15 residues. CDR1 and CDR2 from the germline V gene are SNHLY and FYNNEI. CDR3 loop: CASSDVLREYNEQFF. CDR3 DNA: TGTGCCAGCAGTGATGTTCTAAGGGAATACAATGAGCAGTTCTTC.

This clonotype was seen repeatedly, ten times or more. The rearrangement joins TRBV6-1 to TRBJ2-1; either TRBD1 or TRBD2 may fit D (6 bases each). The CDR3 is 13 residues long. V lost 6 bases to trimming and J lost 6 bases, with 12 bases between them. CDR1 and CDR2 from the germline V gene are MNHNS and SASEGT. The DNA for the CDR3 is TGTGCCAGCAGGCGGAGGGGGAGCAATGAGCAGTTCTTC. This encodes CASRRRGSNEQFF.